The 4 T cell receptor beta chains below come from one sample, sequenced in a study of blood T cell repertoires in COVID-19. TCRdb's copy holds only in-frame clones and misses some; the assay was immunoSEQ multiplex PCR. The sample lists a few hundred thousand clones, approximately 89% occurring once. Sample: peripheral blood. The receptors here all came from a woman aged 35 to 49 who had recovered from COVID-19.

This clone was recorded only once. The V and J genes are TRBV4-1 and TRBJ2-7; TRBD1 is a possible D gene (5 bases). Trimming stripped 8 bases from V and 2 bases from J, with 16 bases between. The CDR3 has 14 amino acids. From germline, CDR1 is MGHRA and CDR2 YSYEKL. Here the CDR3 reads CASGAPSPPYEQYF. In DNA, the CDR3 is TGCGCCAGCGGGGCCCCGTCTCCACCCTACGAGCAGTACTTC.

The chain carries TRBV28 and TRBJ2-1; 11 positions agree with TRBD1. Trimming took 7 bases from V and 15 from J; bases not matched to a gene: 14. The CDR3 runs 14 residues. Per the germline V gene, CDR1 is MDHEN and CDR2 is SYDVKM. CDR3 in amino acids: CASTGTGGTGRLFF. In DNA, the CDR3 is TGTGCCAGCACAGGGACAGGGGGGACCGGGCGCCTGTTCTTC.

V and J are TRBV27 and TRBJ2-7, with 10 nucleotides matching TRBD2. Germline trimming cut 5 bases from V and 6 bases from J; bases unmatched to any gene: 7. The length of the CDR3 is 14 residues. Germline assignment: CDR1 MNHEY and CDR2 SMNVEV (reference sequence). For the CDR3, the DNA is TGTGCCAGCAGTATAACTAGCGGGGACTCCGAGCAGTACTTC. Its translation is CASSITSGDSEQYF.

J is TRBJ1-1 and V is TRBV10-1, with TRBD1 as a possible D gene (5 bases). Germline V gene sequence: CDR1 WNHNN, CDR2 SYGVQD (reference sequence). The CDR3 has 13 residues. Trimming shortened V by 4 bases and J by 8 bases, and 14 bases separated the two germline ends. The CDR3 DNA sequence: TGCGCCAGCAGTGGCCAGGGTTCGGAGGAAGCTTTCTTT. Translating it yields CASSGQGSEEAFF.